A single sample is the source of the 10 T cell receptor beta chains below, sequenced in a study of cytomegalovirus exposure and HLA in healthy donors. Here immunoSEQ multiplex PCR was the method, and the copy in TCRdb shows in-frame clones only, minus some. The sample consists of some 170,000 clones, 65% to 90% of them appearing once. The sample taken for sequencing was PBMCs. The source of these receptors is a young woman in good health and CMV-seronegative.

The rearrangement uses TRBV7-2 and TRBJ1-5, with a possible D match to TRBD1 (5 bases). Germline CDR1 SGHTA, CDR2 FQGNSA. Trimming shortened V by 1 base and J by 0 bases, and 10 bases separated the two germline ends. This CDR3 contains 16 residues. This CDR3 is CASSLGQGYSNQPQHF. The CDR3 DNA reads TGTGCCAGCAGCTTAGGGCAGGGCTATAGCAATCAGCCCCAGCATTTT.

The chain's CDR3 is CASSPKTGQPQHF. CDR3 DNA sequence: TGTGCCAGCAGTCCAAAGACAGGTCAGCCCCAGCATTTT. The chain recombines TRBV27 with TRBJ1-5; D might be TRBD1 (6 bases). The CDR3 is made up of 13 amino acids. V was trimmed by 5 bases and J by 6 bases, leaving 11 bases between them. The germline V gene has CDR1 MNHEY and CDR2 SMNVEV (reference sequence).

CDR3 in DNA: TGTGCCAGCAGTTACTCGTTGGGAGGGGCTGATGGCTACACCTTC. Translating gives CASSYSLGGADGYTF. The rearrangement links TRBV6-6 to TRBJ1-2; TRBD1 might be the D (5 bases). The CDR3 totals 15 residues. Trimming removed 0 bases from V and 6 bases from J, with 14 bases in between. Germline CDR1 reads MNHNY; CDR2 reads SVGAGI (reference sequence).

This chain uses TRBV7-6 with TRBJ2-3, with D uncertain. There are 13 residues in the CDR3. CDR1 is SGHVS and CDR2 is FNYEAQ in the germline V gene. V shed 8 bases and J shed 3 bases, with 12 bases lying between them. The chain's CDR3 is CASAPLHTDTQYF. CDR3 coding DNA: TGTGCCAGCGCCCCCTTACATACAGATACGCAGTATTTT.

The chain couples TRBV2 to TRBJ1-6; 12 bases agree with TRBD1. The germline CDR1 and CDR2 sequences are SNHLY and FYNNEI. This CDR3 is built from 17 residues. V shed 4 bases, J shed 7 bases, and the junction held 8 bases outside the gene matches. The CDR3 coding sequence is TGTGCCAGCAGTGGGCTGGGACAGGGGGCGAAGAATTCACCCCTCCACTTT. Amino acids: CASSGLGQGAKNSPLHF.

The CDR3 loop is CASSPTVDTEAFF. The CDR3 DNA sequence: TGTGCCAGCAGTCCGACAGTGGACACTGAAGCTTTCTTT. This sequence joins TRBV6-1 and TRBJ1-1, with D possibly matching TRBD1 (5 bases). Deletions cut 5 bases from V and 3 bases from J, with 10 bases between. CDR1 and CDR2 (germline): MNHNS, SASEGT. The CDR3 spans 13 residues.

V usage is TRBV7-9 and J usage is TRBJ2-6; D is uncertain. The germline CDR1 and CDR2 sequences are SEHNR and FQNEAQ (reference sequence). V was trimmed by 5 bases and J by 0 bases, leaving 5 bases between them. The CDR3 is 14 residues long. CDR3 region: CASSPGSGANVLTF. CDR3 nucleotides: TGTGCCAGCAGCCCCGGCTCTGGGGCCAACGTCCTGACTTTC.

The chain combines TRBV19 with TRBJ2-2; TRBD2 matches 12 bases. This CDR3 spans 17 amino acids. Germline loops: CDR1 LNHDA, CDR2 SQIVND (reference sequence). The V segment lost 5 bases and the J segment 5 bases; nucleotides outside the gene matches: 9. CDR3: CASSAGTSGPFTGELFF. The DNA for the CDR3 is TGTGCCAGTAGTGCCGGGACTAGCGGGCCTTTTACCGGGGAGCTGTTTTTT. The full variable domain, rest sourced from reference TRBV19 and TRBJ2-2, is DGGITQSPKYLFRKEGQNVTLSCEQNLNHDAMYWYRQDPGQGLRLIYYSQIVNDFQKGDIAEGYSVSREKKESFPLTVTSAQKNPTAFYLCASSAGTSGPFTGELFFGEGSRLTVL.

This clone was observed a single time. The chain uses TRBV2 and TRBJ2-7; 10 bases align to TRBD1. V was pared by 4 bases and J by 0 bases, with 6 bases of the junction left unmatched. CDR1 and CDR2 (germline): SNHLY, FYNNEI. This CDR3 comprises 16 residues. This chain's CDR3 is CASSGDRGGISYEQYF. CDR3 nucleotides: TGTGCCAGCAGTGGGGACAGGGGCGGTATCTCCTACGAGCAGTACTTC.

J is TRBJ2-1 and V is TRBV10-3; TRBD2 matches 12 bases. V dropped 4 bases and J dropped 8; count of bases not matched to a gene: 3. This CDR3 has 14 residues. The germline V gene has CDR1 ENHRY and CDR2 SYGVKD. As DNA, the CDR3 is TGTGCCATCAGTGGGACTAGCGGGGCCGATGAGCAGTTCTTC. It is translated as CAISGTSGADEQFF.